A single TCR beta chain is shown here with its context. The antigen remains undetermined. Trimming left V 5 bases short and J 0 bases short, with 13 bases between. Germline V lookup: CDR1 MNHEY, CDR2 SMNVEV (reference sequence). The CDR3 extends over 15 amino acids. Each CDR3 protein gets one entry after TCRdb re-called the RT-PCR reads with MiXCR. Here the sample spans roughly 780,000 distinct CDR3 sequences, roughly 18% being singletons. This sample is part of a study of response to subunit inactivated influenza vaccine. Study results and caveats: Each seasonal influenza vaccination, the authors suggested, recruits few new T cells.

V usage is TRBV27 and J usage is TRBJ1-2; D is unclear. The clonotype originates from a man aged 50 to 60 who received an inactivated influenza vaccine. Sequencing was performed on PBMCs from blood, taken 4 to 6 days after vaccination. In nucleotides, the CDR3 is TGTGCCAGCAGTCCCTATCCCCCGTCTAACTATGGCTACACCTTC. Translated, it gives CASSPYPPSNYGYTF.